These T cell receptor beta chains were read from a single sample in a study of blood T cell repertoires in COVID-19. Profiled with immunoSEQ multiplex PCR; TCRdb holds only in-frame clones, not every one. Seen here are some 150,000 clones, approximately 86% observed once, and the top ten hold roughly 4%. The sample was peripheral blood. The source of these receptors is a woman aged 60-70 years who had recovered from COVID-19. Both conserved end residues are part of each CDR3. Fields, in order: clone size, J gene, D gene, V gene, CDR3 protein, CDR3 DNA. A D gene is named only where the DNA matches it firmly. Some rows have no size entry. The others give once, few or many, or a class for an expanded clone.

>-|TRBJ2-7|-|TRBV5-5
CASSLANIITPQYF
TGTGCCAGCAGCTTGGCGAACATAATTACGCCGCAGTACTTC
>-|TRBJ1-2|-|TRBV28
CASSLVGGFILNYGYTF
TGTGCCAGCAGTCTGGTGGGGGGGTTTATCCTAAACTATGGCTACACCTTC
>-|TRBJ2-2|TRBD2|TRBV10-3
CAISESTSGGNTGELFF
TGTGCCATCAGTGAGTCCACTAGCGGGGGGAACACCGGGGAGCTGTTTTTT
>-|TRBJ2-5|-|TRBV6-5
CASRRFSPGETQYF
TGTGCCAGCAGGAGGTTTTCCCCGGGAGAGACCCAGTACTTC
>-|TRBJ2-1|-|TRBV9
CASSVDWRAEQFF
TGTGCCAGCAGCGTAGATTGGAGAGCCGAGCAGTTCTTC
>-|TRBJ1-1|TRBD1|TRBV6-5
CASRTGVTEAFF
TGTGCCAGCAGGACAGGGGTAACTGAAGCTTTCTTT
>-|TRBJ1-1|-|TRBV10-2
CASSGVGYTEAFF
TGCGCCAGCAGTGGGGTCGGGTACACTGAAGCTTTCTTT
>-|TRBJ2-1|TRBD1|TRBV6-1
CASSEDGTGTYNEQFF
TGTGCCAGCAGTGAAGACGGGACAGGGACCTACAATGAGCAGTTCTTC
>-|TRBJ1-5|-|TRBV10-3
CAISESSGNQPQHF
TGTGCCATCAGTGAGTCGTCAGGCAATCAGCCCCAGCATTTT
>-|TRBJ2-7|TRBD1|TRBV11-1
CASSETGEEQYF
TGTGCCAGCAGCGAGACAGGGGAAGAGCAGTACTTC
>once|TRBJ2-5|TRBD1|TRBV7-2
CASSPFQFPTGQETQYF
TGTGCCAGCAGCCCCTTCCAATTCCCGACAGGGCAAGAGACCCAGTACTTC
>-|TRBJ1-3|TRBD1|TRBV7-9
CASRGTGGNTIYF
TGTGCCAGCAGGGGGACAGGGGGAAACACCATATATTTT
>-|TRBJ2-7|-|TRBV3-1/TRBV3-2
CASSQAPGLQDSYEQYF
TGTGCCAGCAGCCAAGCCCCAGGACTGCAGGACTCCTACGAGCAGTACTTC
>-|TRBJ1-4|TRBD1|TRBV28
CASQGAAGKLFF
TGTGCCAGTCAGGGGGCCGCTGGGAAACTGTTTTTT
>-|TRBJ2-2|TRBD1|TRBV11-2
CASSRDRESGELFF
TGTGCCAGCAGCCGGGACAGGGAGTCCGGGGAGCTGTTTTTT
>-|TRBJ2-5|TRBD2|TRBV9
CASSSRVGLAAHQETQYF
TGTGCCAGCAGCTCCCGAGTGGGACTAGCGGCCCACCAAGAGACCCAGTACTTC
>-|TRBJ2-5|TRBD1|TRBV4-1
CASSTPGQGRETQYF
TGCGCCAGCAGCACGCCGGGACAGGGGAGGGAGACCCAGTACTTC
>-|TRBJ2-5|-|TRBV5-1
CASSLQDQETQYF
TGCGCCAGCAGCTTGCAGGATCAAGAGACCCAGTACTTC
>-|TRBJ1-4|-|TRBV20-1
CSASRQGNEKLFF
TGCAGTGCTAGTAGGCAGGGGAATGAAAAACTGTTTTTT
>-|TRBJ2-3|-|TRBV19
CASSRAFRGGGRADTQYF
TGTGCCAGTAGCCGAGCCTTCCGCGGGGGCGGTAGGGCAGATACGCAGTATTTT
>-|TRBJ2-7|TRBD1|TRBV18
CASSFLRDRASYEQYF
TGTGCCAGCTCATTTCTCCGGGACAGGGCCTCCTACGAGCAGTACTTC
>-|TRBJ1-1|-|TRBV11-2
CASSLGAAYRPEAFF
TGTGCCAGCAGCTTAGGGGCAGCTTACCGGCCTGAAGCTTTCTTT
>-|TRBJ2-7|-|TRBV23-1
CASTPMQGFSYEQYF
TGCGCCAGCACCCCCATGCAGGGTTTCTCCTACGAGCAGTACTTC
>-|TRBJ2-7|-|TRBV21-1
CASSKGTSGLSYEQYF
TGTGCCAGCAGCAAAGGGACTAGCGGACTCTCCTACGAGCAGTACTTC
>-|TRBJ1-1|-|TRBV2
CASGRIGLNTEAFF
TGTGCCAGCGGGAGGATCGGGCTGAACACTGAAGCTTTCTTT
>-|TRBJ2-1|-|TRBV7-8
CASSSRQGGYNEQFF
TGTGCCAGCAGCTCCCGACAGGGAGGCTACAATGAGCAGTTCTTC
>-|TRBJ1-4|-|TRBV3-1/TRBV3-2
CASSHGLAGTNEKLFF
TGTGCCAGCAGCCACGGATTGGCAGGCACTAATGAAAAACTGTTTTTT
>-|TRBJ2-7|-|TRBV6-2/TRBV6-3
CASSSHREGGYEQYF
TGTGCCAGCAGTTCCCACAGGGAGGGAGGCTACGAGCAGTACTTC
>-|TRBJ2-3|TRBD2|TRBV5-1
CASSSTSGPRGTQYF
TGCGCCAGCAGCTCGACTAGCGGCCCTCGGGGTACGCAGTATTTT
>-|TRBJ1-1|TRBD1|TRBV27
CASSRNRGITEAFF
TGTGCCAGCAGTCGTAACAGGGGGATCACTGAAGCTTTCTTT
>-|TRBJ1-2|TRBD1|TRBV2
CASSDGTGVDGYTF
TGTGCCAGCAGCGACGGGACAGGGGTTGATGGCTACACCTTC
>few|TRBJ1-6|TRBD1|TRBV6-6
CASSYSDRRGEPLHF
TGTGCCAGCAGTTACTCGGACAGGAGGGGGGAACCCCTCCACTTT
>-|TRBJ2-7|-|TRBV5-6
CASANAGRYEQYF
TGTGCCAGCGCAAATGCTGGGAGGTACGAGCAGTACTTC
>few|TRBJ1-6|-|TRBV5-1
CASSPTGTRGNSPLHF
TGCGCCAGCAGCCCAACCGGCACCCGGGGTAATTCACCCCTCCACTTT
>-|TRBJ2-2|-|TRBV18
CASSPRQGTGELFF
TGTGCCAGCTCACCACGGCAGGGCACCGGGGAGCTGTTTTTT
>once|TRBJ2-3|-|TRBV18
CASSPGGGDGTDTQYF
TGTGCCAGCTCACCTGGAGGGGGGGATGGCACAGATACGCAGTATTTT
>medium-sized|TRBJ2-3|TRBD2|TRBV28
CASSNQEGLPKSTDTQYF
TGTGCCAGCAGTAACCAGGAGGGACTACCGAAGAGCACAGATACGCAGTATTTT
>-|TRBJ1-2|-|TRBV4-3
CASSQDLFGETYTF
TGCGCCAGCAGCCAAGATCTTTTCGGGGAAACCTACACCTTC
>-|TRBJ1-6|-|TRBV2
CASSVTDSYNSPLHF
TGTGCCAGCAGTGTAACAGACTCCTATAATTCACCCCTCCACTTT
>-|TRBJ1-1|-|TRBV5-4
CASSLGTSPLAFF
TGTGCCAGCAGCTTGGGGACAAGCCCTTTGGCTTTCTTT
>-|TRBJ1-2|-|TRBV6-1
CASSEDRSYGYTF
TGTGCCAGCAGTGAAGACAGGTCCTATGGCTACACCTTC
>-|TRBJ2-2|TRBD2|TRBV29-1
CSVSSGDTGELFF
TGCAGCGTATCTAGCGGGGACACCGGGGAGCTGTTTTTT
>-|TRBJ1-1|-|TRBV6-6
CASSIQGLPNTEAFF
TGTGCCAGCAGTATACAGGGATTGCCGAACACTGAAGCTTTCTTT
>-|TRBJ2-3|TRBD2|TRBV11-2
CASSKRGGSTDTQYF
TGTGCCAGCAGCAAGCGGGGGGGGAGCACAGATACGCAGTATTTT
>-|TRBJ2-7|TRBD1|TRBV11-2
CASSRPRGSITYEQYF
TGTGCCAGCAGCCGCCCCAGGGGGTCAATAACCTACGAGCAGTACTTC
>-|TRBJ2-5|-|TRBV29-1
CSVVGEQTQYF
TGCAGCGTTGTAGGGGAACAGACCCAGTACTTC
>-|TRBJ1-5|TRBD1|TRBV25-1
CASSESTGENQPQHF
TGTGCCAGCAGTGAATCTACAGGGGAGAATCAGCCCCAGCATTTT
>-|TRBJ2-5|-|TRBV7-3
CASSPGAEETQYF
TGTGCCAGCAGTCCAGGGGCTGAAGAGACCCAGTACTTC
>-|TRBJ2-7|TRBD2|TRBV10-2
CASSETRGGSYEQYF
TGCGCCAGCAGTGAGACCCGGGGGGGCTCCTACGAGCAGTACTTC
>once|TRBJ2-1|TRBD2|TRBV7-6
CASSLSASGTSSNEQFF
TGTGCCAGCAGCTTGAGCGCCTCAGGGACTAGTAGCAATGAGCAGTTCTTC
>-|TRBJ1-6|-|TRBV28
CASLRVQGRNSPLHF
TGTGCCAGCCTACGTGTACAGGGTCGCAATTCACCCCTCCACTTT
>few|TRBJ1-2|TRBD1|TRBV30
CAWSPGGAGYGYTF
TGTGCCTGGAGTCCAGGGGGCGCCGGGTATGGCTACACCTTC
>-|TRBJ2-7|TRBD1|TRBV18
CASSLGQGAYEQYF
TGTGCCAGCTCACTCGGACAGGGGGCCTACGAGCAGTACTTC
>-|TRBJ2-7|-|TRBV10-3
CAISEVEIPGLEQYF
TGTGCCATCAGTGAGGTTGAAATACCCGGTCTTGAGCAGTACTTC
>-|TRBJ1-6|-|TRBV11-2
CASSETLSSYNSPLHF
TGTGCCAGCAGCGAGACTCTGAGCTCCTATAATTCACCCCTCCACTTT